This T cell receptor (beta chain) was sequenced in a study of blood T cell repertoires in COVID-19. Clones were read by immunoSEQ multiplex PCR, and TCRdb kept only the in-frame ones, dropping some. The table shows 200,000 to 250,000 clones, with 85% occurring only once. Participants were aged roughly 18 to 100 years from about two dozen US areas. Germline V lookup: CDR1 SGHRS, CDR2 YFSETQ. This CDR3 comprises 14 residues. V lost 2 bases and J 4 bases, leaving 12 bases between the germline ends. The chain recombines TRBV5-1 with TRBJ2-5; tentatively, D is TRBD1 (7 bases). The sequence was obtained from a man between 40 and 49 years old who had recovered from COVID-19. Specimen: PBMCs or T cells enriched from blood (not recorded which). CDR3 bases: TGCGCCAGCAGCTTTCAGGGGGGTTCAGAGACCCAGTACTTC. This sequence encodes CASSFQGGSETQYF. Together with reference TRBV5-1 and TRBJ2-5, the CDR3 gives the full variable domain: KAGVTQTPRYLIKTRGQQVTLSCSPISGHRSVSWYQQTPGQGLQFLFEYFSETQRNKGNFPGRFSGRQFSNSRSEMNVSTLELGDSALYLCASSFQGGSETQYFGPGTRLLVL.